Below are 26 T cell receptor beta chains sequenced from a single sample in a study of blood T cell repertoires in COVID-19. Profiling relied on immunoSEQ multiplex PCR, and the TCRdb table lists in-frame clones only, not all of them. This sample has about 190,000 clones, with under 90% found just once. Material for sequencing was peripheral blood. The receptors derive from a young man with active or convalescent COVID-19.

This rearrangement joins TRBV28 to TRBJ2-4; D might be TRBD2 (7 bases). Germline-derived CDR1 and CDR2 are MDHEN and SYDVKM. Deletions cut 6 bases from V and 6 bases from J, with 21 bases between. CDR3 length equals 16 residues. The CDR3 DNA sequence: TGTGCCAGCAGCTATACGACAGGACTAGGGGGAAACATTCAGTACTTC. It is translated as CASSYTTGLGGNIQYF.

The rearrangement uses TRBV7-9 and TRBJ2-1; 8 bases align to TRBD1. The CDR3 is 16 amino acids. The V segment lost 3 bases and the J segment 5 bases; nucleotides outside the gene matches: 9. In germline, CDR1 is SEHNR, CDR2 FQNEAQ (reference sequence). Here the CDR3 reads CASSFRAGQGNNEQFF. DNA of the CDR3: TGTGCCAGCAGCTTTAGGGCCGGACAGGGCAACAATGAGCAGTTCTTC.

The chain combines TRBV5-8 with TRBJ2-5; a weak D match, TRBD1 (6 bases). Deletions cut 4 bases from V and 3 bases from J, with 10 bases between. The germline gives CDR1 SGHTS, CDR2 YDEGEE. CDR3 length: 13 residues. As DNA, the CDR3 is TGTGCCAGCAGCCCCCGGACAGAAGAGACCCAGTACTTC. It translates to CASSPRTEETQYF.

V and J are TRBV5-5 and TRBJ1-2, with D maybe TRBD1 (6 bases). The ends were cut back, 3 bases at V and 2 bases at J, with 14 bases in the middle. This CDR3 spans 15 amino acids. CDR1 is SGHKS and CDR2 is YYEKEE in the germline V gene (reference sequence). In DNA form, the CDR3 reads TGTGCCAGCAGCTCCACCAGGACAGTAAACTATGGCTACACCTTC. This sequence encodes CASSSTRTVNYGYTF. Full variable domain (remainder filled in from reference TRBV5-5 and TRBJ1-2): DAGVTQSPTHLIKTRGQQVTLRCSPISGHKSVSWYQQVLGQGPQFIFQYYEKEERGRGNFPDRFSARQFPNYSSELNVNALLLGDSALYLCASSSTRTVNYGYTFGSGTRLTVV.

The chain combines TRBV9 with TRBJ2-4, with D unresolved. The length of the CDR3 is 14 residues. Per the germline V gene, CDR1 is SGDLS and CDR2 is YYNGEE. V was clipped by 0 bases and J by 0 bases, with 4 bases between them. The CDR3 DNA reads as TGTGCCAGCAGCGTAGGCGTAGCCAAAAACATTCAGTACTTC. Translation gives CASSVGVAKNIQYF. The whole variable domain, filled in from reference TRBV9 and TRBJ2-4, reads DSGVTQTPKHLITATGQRVTLRCSPRSGDLSVYWYQQSLDQGLQFLIQYYNGEERAKGNILERFSAQQFPDLHSELNLSSLELGDSALYFCASSVGVAKNIQYFGAGTRLSVL.

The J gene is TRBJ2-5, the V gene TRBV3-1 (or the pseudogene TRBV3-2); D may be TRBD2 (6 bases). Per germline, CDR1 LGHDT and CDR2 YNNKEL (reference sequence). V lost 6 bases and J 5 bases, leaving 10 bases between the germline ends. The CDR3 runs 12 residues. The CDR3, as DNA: TGTGCCAGCAGGGAGGGCCCCGAGACCCAGTACTTC. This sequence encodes CASREGPETQYF.

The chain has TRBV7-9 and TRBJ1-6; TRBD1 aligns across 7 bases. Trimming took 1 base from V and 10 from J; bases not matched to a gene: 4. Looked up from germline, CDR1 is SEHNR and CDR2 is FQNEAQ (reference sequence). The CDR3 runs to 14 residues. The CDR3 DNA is TGTGCCAGCAGCTTAGAACAGGGGAAATCACCCCTCCACTTT. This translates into CASSLEQGKSPLHF.

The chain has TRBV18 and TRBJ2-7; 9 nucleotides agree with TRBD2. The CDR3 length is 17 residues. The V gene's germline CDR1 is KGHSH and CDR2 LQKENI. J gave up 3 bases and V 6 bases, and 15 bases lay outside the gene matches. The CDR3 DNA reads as TGTGCCAGCTCGACCAGCCCACTAGCGGGCGTTTACTACGAGCAGTACTTC. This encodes CASSTSPLAGVYYEQYF.

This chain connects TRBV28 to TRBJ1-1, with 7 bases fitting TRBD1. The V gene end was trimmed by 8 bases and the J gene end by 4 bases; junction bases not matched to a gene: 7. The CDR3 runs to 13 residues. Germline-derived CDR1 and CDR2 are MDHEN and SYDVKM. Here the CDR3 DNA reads TGTGCCAGCGCATGGGCAGGGGGCACTGAAGCTTTCTTT. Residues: CASAWAGGTEAFF.

Written as DNA, the CDR3 is TGTGCCTGGGGACGGCTAGCGGAATACAATGAGCAGTTCTTC. Its translation is CAWGRLAEYNEQFF. The chain joins TRBV30 to TRBJ2-1; TRBD2 matches at 7 bases. The germline gives CDR1 GTSNPN, CDR2 SVGIG (reference sequence). V lost 5 bases, J lost 4 bases, and 8 bases stayed unmatched. The CDR3 consists of 14 residues.

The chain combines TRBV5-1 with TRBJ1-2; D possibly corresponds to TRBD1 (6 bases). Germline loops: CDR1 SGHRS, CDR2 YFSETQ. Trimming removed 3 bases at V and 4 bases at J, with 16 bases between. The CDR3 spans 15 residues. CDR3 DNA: TGCGCCAGCAGCTGGGGGACCACAGGGAGCTATGGCTACACCTTC. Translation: CASSWGTTGSYGYTF.

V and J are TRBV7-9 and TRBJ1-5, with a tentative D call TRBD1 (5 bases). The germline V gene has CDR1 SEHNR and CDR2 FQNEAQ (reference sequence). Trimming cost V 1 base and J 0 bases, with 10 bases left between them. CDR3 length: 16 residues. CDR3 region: CASSLGQGFSNQPQHF. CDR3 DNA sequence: TGTGCCAGCAGCTTAGGTCAGGGATTTAGCAATCAGCCCCAGCATTTT.

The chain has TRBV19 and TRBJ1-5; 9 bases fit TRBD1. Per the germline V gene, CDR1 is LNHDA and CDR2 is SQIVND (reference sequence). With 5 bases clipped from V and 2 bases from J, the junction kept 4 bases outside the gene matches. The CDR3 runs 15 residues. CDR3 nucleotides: TGTGCCAGTAGTGAACGGGACAGGGGCAATCAGCCCCAGCATTTT. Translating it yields CASSERDRGNQPQHF.

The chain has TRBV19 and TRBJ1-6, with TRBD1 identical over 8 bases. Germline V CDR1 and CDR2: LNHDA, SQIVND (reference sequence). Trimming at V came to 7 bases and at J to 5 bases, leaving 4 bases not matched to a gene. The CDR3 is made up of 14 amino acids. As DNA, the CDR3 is TGTGCCAGTACTGACAGGGGTAATAATTCACCCCTCCACTTT. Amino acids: CASTDRGNNSPLHF.

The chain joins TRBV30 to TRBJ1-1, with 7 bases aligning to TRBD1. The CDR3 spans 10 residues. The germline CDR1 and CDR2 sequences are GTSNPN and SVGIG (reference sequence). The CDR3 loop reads CAVTGLGAFF. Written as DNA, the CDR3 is TGTGCGGTGACAGGGCTTGGTGCTTTCTTT.

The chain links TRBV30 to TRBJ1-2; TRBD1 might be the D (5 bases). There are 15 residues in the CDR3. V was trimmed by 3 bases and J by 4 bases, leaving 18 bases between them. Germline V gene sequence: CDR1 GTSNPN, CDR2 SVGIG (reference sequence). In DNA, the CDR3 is TGTGCCTGGAGCGTAATCCTCGCAAGGGGCTATGGCTACACCTTC. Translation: CAWSVILARGYGYTF.

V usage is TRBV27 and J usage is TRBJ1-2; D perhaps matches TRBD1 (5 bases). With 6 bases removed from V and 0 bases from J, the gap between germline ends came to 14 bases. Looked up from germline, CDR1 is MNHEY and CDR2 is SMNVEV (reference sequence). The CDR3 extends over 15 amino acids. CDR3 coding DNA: TGTGCCAGCAGAAAAGGGCCGGGGGCTAACTATGGCTACACCTTC. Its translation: CASRKGPGANYGYTF.

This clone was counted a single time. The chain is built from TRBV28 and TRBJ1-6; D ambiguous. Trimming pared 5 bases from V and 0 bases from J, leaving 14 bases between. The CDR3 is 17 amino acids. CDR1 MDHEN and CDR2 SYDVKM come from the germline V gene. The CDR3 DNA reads TGTGCCAGCAGTGGCCCGACGGAGAGCTCCTATAATTCACCCCTCCACTTT. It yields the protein CASSGPTESSYNSPLHF.

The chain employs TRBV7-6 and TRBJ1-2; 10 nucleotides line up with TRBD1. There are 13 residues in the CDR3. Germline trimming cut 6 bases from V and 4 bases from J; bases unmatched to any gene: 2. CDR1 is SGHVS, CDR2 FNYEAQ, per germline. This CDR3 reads CASSDRGPYGYTF. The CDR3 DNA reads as TGTGCCAGCAGTGACAGGGGGCCCTATGGCTACACCTTC. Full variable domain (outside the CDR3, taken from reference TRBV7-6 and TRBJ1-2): GAGVSQSPRYKVTKRGQDVALRCDPISGHVSLYWYRQALGQGPEFLTYFNYEAQQDKSGLPNDRFSAERPEGSISTLTIQRTEQRDSAMYRCASSDRGPYGYTFGSGTRLTVV.

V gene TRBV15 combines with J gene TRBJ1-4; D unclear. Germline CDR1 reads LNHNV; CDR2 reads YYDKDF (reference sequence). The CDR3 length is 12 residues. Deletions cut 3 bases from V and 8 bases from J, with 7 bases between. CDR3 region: CATSSLGEKLFF. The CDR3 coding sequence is TGTGCCACCAGCAGTCTAGGCGAAAAACTGTTTTTT.

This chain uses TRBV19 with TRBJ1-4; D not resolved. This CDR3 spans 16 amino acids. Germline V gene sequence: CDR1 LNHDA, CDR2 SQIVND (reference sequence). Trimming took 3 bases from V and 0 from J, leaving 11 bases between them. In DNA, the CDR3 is TGTGCCAGTAGTATGCTTCCACAGCCAACTAATGAAAAACTGTTTTTT. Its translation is CASSMLPQPTNEKLFF.

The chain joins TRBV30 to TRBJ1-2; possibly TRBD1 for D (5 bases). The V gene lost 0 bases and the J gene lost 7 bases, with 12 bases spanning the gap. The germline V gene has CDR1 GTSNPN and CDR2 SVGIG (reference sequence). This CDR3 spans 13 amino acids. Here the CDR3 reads CAWSVFREGGYTF. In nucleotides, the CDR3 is TGTGCCTGGAGTGTATTCAGGGAGGGTGGCTACACCTTC.

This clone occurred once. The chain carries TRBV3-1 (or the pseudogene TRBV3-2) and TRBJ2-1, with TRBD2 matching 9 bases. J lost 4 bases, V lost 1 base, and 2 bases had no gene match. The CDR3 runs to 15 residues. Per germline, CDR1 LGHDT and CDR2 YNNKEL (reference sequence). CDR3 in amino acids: CASSQGGGGYNEQFF. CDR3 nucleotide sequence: TGTGCCAGCAGCCAAGGCGGGGGGGGTTACAATGAGCAGTTCTTC.

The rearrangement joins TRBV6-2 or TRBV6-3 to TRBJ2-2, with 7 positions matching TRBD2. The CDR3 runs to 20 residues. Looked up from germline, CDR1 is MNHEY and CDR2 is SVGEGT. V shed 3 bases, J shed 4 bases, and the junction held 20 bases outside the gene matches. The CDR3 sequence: CASSYFGGSGTSFATGELFF. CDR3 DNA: TGTGCCAGCAGTTATTTCGGCGGGAGCGGGACCTCTTTTGCCACCGGGGAGCTGTTTTTT.

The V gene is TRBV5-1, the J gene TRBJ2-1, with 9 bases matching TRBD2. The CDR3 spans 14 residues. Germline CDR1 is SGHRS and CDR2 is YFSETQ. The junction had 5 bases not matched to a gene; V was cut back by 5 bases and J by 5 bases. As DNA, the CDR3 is TGCGCCAGCAGTCTCGCGGGAGGGAACAATGAGCAGTTCTTC. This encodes CASSLAGGNNEQFF.

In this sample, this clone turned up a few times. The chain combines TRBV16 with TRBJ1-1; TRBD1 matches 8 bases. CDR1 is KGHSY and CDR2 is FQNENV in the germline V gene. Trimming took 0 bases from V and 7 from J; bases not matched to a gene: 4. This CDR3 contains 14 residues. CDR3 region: CASSQSGTGREAFF. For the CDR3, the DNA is TGTGCCAGCAGCCAATCGGGGACAGGCCGTGAAGCTTTCTTT.